This T cell receptor beta chain was obtained from a study of CD8+CD57+ T cells in acquired aplastic anemia. In the study overall: CD4+ and CD8+ cells, once sorted, gave DNA averaging approximately 3 ug. Study-wide findings and caveats: Roughly 31 was the count of CD8+ CDR3 sequences that patients shared with controls.

The sequenced patients had an expansion of CD8+CD57+ cells seen by flow cytometry. It was genomic DNA that served as the template for profiling TCR beta VDJ and CDR3. TCRdb independently ran MiXCR on the reads; one entry per CDR3 protein. This table holds 150,000 to 200,000 distinct CDR3 sequences, 71% found once. For this clonotype: No antigen is known for it.

The J segment lost 1 base and the V segment lost 6 bases, leaving 5 bases of the junction unmatched. Germline CDR1 is SGHTA and CDR2 is FQGNSA. The CDR3 has 14 residues. This rearrangement joins TRBV7-2 to TRBJ1-1; the match to TRBD1 covers 7 bases. Sample: sorted CD4+, CD8+, or CD8+CD57+ T cells (not recorded which) from PBMCs. The source is a human donor with aplastic anemia. CDR3 sequence: CASRFTGANTEAFF. The CDR3 DNA reads as TGTGCCAGCAGGTTCACAGGGGCGAACACTGAAGCTTTCTTT.